The next 22 T cell receptor beta chains were all read from a single sample in a study of Ad26.COV2.S vaccination and SARS-CoV-2 variants. Sequencing used immunoSEQ multiplex PCR; TCRdb keeps in-frame clones, though not all of them. Altogether about 350,000 clones are present, approximately 86% being singletons, with the ten largest covering around 10%. Stated treatment: some 19 received Ad26.COV2.S at low or high dose, single or two shots; roughly 5 received placebo; per-sample allocation not given. Sample collection was performed on day 63 after the first vaccine or placebo injection. This sample comprised peripheral blood, obtained in a trial of Ad26.COV2.S vaccine versus placebo. These receptors all stem from a person aged 18-60 years who received the Ad26.COV2.S COVID-19 vaccine or a placebo.

The chain links TRBV27 to TRBJ2-3; 11 nucleotides match TRBD2. V was clipped by 0 bases and J by 4 bases; unmatched bases: 6. The CDR3 sequence is 17 residues long. The germline V gene has CDR1 MNHEY and CDR2 SMNVEV (reference sequence). CDR3 loop: CASSLSSIAGGPDTQYF. The DNA for the CDR3 is TGTGCCAGCAGTTTATCGTCGATAGCGGGGGGGCCAGATACGCAGTATTTT.

V usage is TRBV7-9 and J usage is TRBJ2-3; D unclear. This CDR3 is built from 15 residues. Deletions cut 2 bases from V and 0 bases from J, with 9 bases between. Looked up from germline, CDR1 is SEHNR and CDR2 is FQNEAQ (reference sequence). The CDR3 here is CASSLHGGSTDTQYF. Here the CDR3 DNA reads TGTGCCAGCAGCTTACACGGTGGGAGCACAGATACGCAGTATTTT.

The J gene is TRBJ2-7, the V gene TRBV5-4; D may be TRBD2 (7 bases). V was pared by 4 bases and J by 6 bases, with 11 bases between. Germline V gene lookup returns CDR1 SGHNT and CDR2 YYREEE (reference sequence). The CDR3 runs to 12 residues. CDR3 sequence reads: CASSRGAGEQYF. The CDR3 nucleotides read TGTGCCAGCAGCCGGGGGGCCGGCGAGCAGTACTTC.

Worth noting for this clone: Other DNA sequences from this sample encode an identical CDR3 as well. The genes are TRBV7-9 and TRBJ2-5, with TRBD2 identical over 8 bases. Germline values: CDR1 SEHNR, CDR2 FQNEAQ (reference sequence). The CDR3 consists of 13 residues. V gave up 5 bases and J gave up 5 bases; unmatched junction bases: 4. CDR3 sequence reads: CASSPGGEETQYF. CDR3 coding DNA: TGTGCCAGCAGCCCGGGGGGGGAGGAGACCCAGTACTTC. Filled out from reference TRBV7-9 and TRBJ2-5, the complete variable domain reads DTGVSQNPRHKITKRGQNVTFRCDPISEHNRLYWYRQTLGQGPEFLTYFQNEAQLEKSRLLSDRFSAERPKGSFSTLEIQRTEQGDSAMYLCASSPGGEETQYFGPGTRLLVL.

The J gene is TRBJ2-3, the V gene TRBV7-2; a possible D gene is TRBD1 (5 bases). The germline V gene encodes CDR1 SGHTA and CDR2 FQGNSA. V gave up 5 bases and J gave up 5 bases, with 11 bases separating them. The CDR3 spans 13 residues. The CDR3: CASSMSRGDTQYF. In DNA form, the CDR3 reads TGTGCCAGCAGCATGTCAAGGGGAGATACGCAGTATTTT.

The chain combines TRBV11-2 with TRBJ2-1, with D possibly TRBD1 on 6 matching bases. Trimming stripped 5 bases from V and 7 bases from J, with 18 bases between. This CDR3 contains 15 residues. Germline CDR1 reads SGHAT; CDR2 reads FQNNGV. The CDR3 region is CASSQTGLDGNEQFF. The CDR3 region has the DNA TGTGCCAGCAGCCAAACAGGGTTGGATGGGAATGAGCAGTTCTTC.

The gene calls are TRBV27 and TRBJ2-6; D perhaps matches TRBD1 (5 bases). The CDR3 sequence is 15 residues long. V shed 4 bases and J shed 0 bases, with 7 bases lying between them. Germline loops: CDR1 MNHEY, CDR2 SMNVEV (reference sequence). CDR3 nucleotides: TGTGCCAGCAGTTCTCAGGGCTCTGGGGCCAACGTCCTGACTTTC. Translating gives CASSSQGSGANVLTF.

The V and J genes are TRBV2 and TRBJ1-2, with TRBD1 as a possible D gene (6 bases). Trimming cost V 7 bases and J 0 bases, with 15 bases left between them. CDR3 length: 15 amino acids. The V gene's germline CDR1 is SNHLY and CDR2 FYNNEI. The CDR3 here is CASNRGTATNYGYTF. In nucleotides, the CDR3 is TGTGCCAGCAATAGGGGGACCGCTACTAACTATGGCTACACCTTC.

The V gene is TRBV18, the J gene TRBJ2-2, with D perhaps matching TRBD1 or TRBD2 (5 bases each). The CDR3 has 15 amino acids. The germline CDR1 and CDR2 sequences are KGHSH and LQKENI. Trimming removed 2 bases at V and 5 bases at J, with 12 bases between. The CDR3 DNA reads as TGTGCCAGCTCACCAGGGGACGACCGTACCGGGGAGCTGTTTTTT. Amino acids: CASSPGDDRTGELFF.

The chain joins TRBV5-1 to TRBJ1-2; no reliable D call. The CDR3 has 14 amino acids. Trimming left V 5 bases short and J 2 bases short, with 13 bases between. Germline V gives CDR1 SGHRS, CDR2 YFSETQ. This CDR3 is CASSKEVLNYGYTF. In nucleotides, the CDR3 is TGCGCCAGCAGTAAGGAGGTACTGAACTATGGCTACACCTTC.

The V call is TRBV18, the J call TRBJ2-1; TRBD2 matches at 10 bases. Germline-derived CDR1 and CDR2 are KGHSH and LQKENI. V trimming: 4 bases; J trimming: 5 bases; junction bases outside the gene matches: 5. The CDR3 sequence is 15 residues long. The CDR3 DNA follows: TGTGCCAGCTCACGACGGACTAGCGGAGACAATGAGCAGTTCTTC. It codes for CASSRRTSGDNEQFF. The full variable domain, its missing parts supplied by reference TRBV18 and TRBJ2-1, is NAGVMQNPRHLVRRRGQEARLRCSPMKGHSHVYWYRQLPEEGLKFMVYLQKENIIDESGMPKERFSAEFPKEGPSILRIQQVVRGDSAAYFCASSRRTSGDNEQFFGPGTRLTVL.

The chain joins TRBV7-2 to TRBJ2-4; tentatively, D is TRBD1 (6 bases). Per the germline V gene, CDR1 is SGHTA and CDR2 is FQGNSA. The CDR3 covers 18 residues. Between the trimmed V and J ends, which lost 0 bases and 5 bases, there was a span of 20 bases. CDR3 loop: CASSLALSQGRRENIQYF. The CDR3 DNA sequence: TGTGCCAGCAGCTTAGCGCTAAGCCAGGGGCGAAGGGAAAACATTCAGTACTTC. The whole variable domain, filled in from reference TRBV7-2 and TRBJ2-4, reads GAGVSQSPSNKVTEKGKDVELRCDPISGHTALYWYRQSLGQGLEFLIYFQGNSAPDKSGLPSDRFSAERTGGSVSTLTIQRTQQEDSAVYLCASSLALSQGRRENIQYFGAGTRLSVL.

The chain has TRBV27 and TRBJ2-1; tentative D call: TRBD2 (6 bases). The V end was cut by 4 bases, the J end by 4 bases, with 20 bases between. CDR3 length equals 17 residues. Per germline, CDR1 MNHEY and CDR2 SMNVEV (reference sequence). In DNA, the CDR3 is TGTGCCAGCAGTTCGCGAGGGCTGAGCGGGCCTTACAATGAGCAGTTCTTC. Translated, it gives CASSSRGLSGPYNEQFF.

J is TRBJ2-1 and V is TRBV4-3; 7 bases are shared with TRBD1. The V gene end was trimmed by 0 bases and the J gene end by 9 bases; junction bases not matched to a gene: 8. Looked up from germline, CDR1 is LGHNA and CDR2 is YSLEER. The CDR3 has 15 residues. The CDR3: CASSQEKGAVLEQFF. CDR3 nucleotide sequence: TGCGCCAGCAGCCAAGAGAAGGGGGCGGTGCTTGAGCAGTTCTTC.

V usage is TRBV9 and J usage is TRBJ2-3, with D possibly matching TRBD1 (5 bases). The V end was cut by 5 bases, the J end by 3 bases, with 16 bases between. Looked up from germline, CDR1 is SGDLS and CDR2 is YYNGEE. The CDR3 is 15 amino acids. CDR3 DNA sequence: TGTGCCAGCAGGTACAGGTTAAGTGGGACAGATACGCAGTATTTT. It is translated as CASRYRLSGTDTQYF.

This clone was counted only a few times. V is TRBV12-3 or TRBV12-4 and J is TRBJ1-6; no firm D call. Trimming removed 5 bases at V and 5 bases at J, with 4 bases between. This CDR3 is built from 12 residues. In nucleotides, the CDR3 is TGTGCCAGCAGTCCCCATAATTCACCCCTCCACTTT. It is translated as CASSPHNSPLHF.

The chain is built from TRBV19 and TRBJ2-7, with 9 bases fitting TRBD1. This CDR3 has 17 amino acids. Germline V lookup: CDR1 LNHDA, CDR2 SQIVND (reference sequence). Losses at the gene ends were 4 bases for V and 6 bases for J; bases not matched to a gene: 16. This chain's CDR3 is CASSTALIGQGKPEQYF. The CDR3 DNA reads as TGTGCCAGTAGTACCGCCCTAATAGGACAGGGGAAACCCGAGCAGTACTTC.

This sequence joins TRBV10-1 and TRBJ1-5; D ambiguous. In germline, CDR1 is WNHNN, CDR2 SYGVQD (reference sequence). The CDR3 is made up of 13 amino acids. The V end was cut by 6 bases, the J end by 2 bases, with 8 bases between. CDR3 residues: CASRKVCNQPQHF. DNA of the CDR3: TGCGCCAGCAGGAAGGTATGCAATCAGCCCCAGCATTTT.

This rearrangement joins TRBV12-3 or TRBV12-4 to TRBJ2-4, with 7 bases identical to TRBD2. Trimming removed 5 bases from V and 9 bases from J; junction bases left unmatched: 7. CDR3 length equals 13 residues. CDR3 DNA: TGTGCCAGCAGTACGCGGGGGAGGGGCATTCAGTACTTC. It translates to CASSTRGRGIQYF.

The chain carries TRBV2 and TRBJ2-5, with 8 bases matching TRBD1. The V and J ends lost 5 bases and 5 bases, in that order; junction bases with no gene match: 4. Germline values: CDR1 SNHLY, CDR2 FYNNEI. This CDR3 has 13 residues. The CDR3 DNA is TGTGCCAGCAGTACAGGGGGTTGGGAGACCCAGTACTTC. The encoded protein is CASSTGGWETQYF.

The J gene is TRBJ1-1, the V gene TRBV6-2 or TRBV6-3, with D possibly being TRBD1 (5 bases). CDR1 and CDR2 (germline): MNHEY, SVGEGT. The ends were cut back, 0 bases at V and 5 bases at J, with 10 bases in the middle. The CDR3 has 14 residues. CDR3 sequence reads: CASSYSRVRTEAFF. In DNA, the CDR3 is TGTGCCAGCAGTTACTCCAGGGTTCGGACTGAAGCTTTCTTT.

The DNA for the CDR3 is TGTGCCTGTTCGTTTAGGAGGGGGCGGTGGGCTTTCTTT. Translated, it gives CACSFRRGRWAFF. The genes are TRBV30 and TRBJ1-1; TRBD1 matches at 7 bases. Germline V gives CDR1 GTSNPN, CDR2 SVGIG (reference sequence). The length of the CDR3 is 13 residues. With 6 bases clipped from V and 11 bases from J, the junction kept 15 bases outside the gene matches.